The clone carrying this T cell receptor (beta chain) was seen more than once but under ten times. Its matching antigen is unknown. The sample comes from a study of T-cell memory formation after mild COVID-19. Broader study findings: There were some responding clones in pre-infection memory, which suggested that cross-reactive memory had joined.

Constant-segment primers and 5'RACE yielded cDNA libraries for TCR alpha and TCR beta, each carrying sample barcodes and UMIs. TCRdb analysed the 5' RACE reads with MiXCR anew, one entry per CDR3 protein. The table records hundreds of thousands of distinct CDR3 sequences, roughly 25% of them present only once. Germline CDR1 reads SQVTM; CDR2 reads ANQGSEA. The V gene lost 6 bases and the J gene lost 2 bases, with 11 bases spanning the gap. The CDR3 consists of 13 residues. The sample consisted of PBMCs or a T cell subset sorted from them (not recorded which). This chain uses TRBV29-1 with TRBJ2-1, with a possible D match to TRBD1 (6 bases). The clonotype was recovered from an adult woman who had mild COVID-19 (a few samples of this study predate the infection). Cell type and time point are not known. The CDR3 nucleotides are TGCAGCGTCCCGGGACACACCTACAATGAGCAGTTCTTC. Residues: CSVPGHTYNEQFF.